The 18 T cell receptor beta chains reported below all come from one sample, sequenced in a study of follicular helper T cells after annual influenza vaccination. Sample time point: 2013-2014 season, 7 days after vaccination. Only in-frame clones appear in the TCRdb table, and some are missing; sequencing was by immunoSEQ multiplex PCR. The sample holds approximately 10,000 clones, roughly 84% seen once. The sample in question was CXCR5- memory CD4+ T cells sorted from blood, obtained 7 days after influenza vaccination. The origin of the receptors is an adult who received the influenza vaccine.

The chain recombines TRBV7-2 with TRBJ2-1; no reliable D call. The ends were cut back, 0 bases at V and 9 bases at J, with 9 bases in the middle. CDR1 and CDR2 (germline): SGHTA, FQGNSA. The CDR3 is made up of 13 amino acids. This CDR3 is CASSLASVSEQFF. The CDR3 nucleotides read TGTGCCAGCAGCTTAGCGTCCGTCAGTGAGCAGTTCTTC.

The rearrangement uses TRBV29-1 and TRBJ2-7; D is possibly TRBD2 (5 bases). V dropped 7 bases and J dropped 5 bases, with 18 bases sitting between them. The germline gives CDR1 SQVTM, CDR2 ANQGSEA. The CDR3 extends over 13 amino acids. CDR3 sequence reads: CSARGKGLDEQYF. DNA of the CDR3: TGCAGCGCTCGGGGTAAGGGTTTAGACGAGCAGTACTTC.

This clone came up a few times. The chain recombines TRBV10-2 with TRBJ1-6; 8 bases fit TRBD1. V shed 6 bases and J 8 bases; nucleotides not matched to a gene: 12. CDR3 length: 16 residues. CDR1 is WSHSY, CDR2 SAAADI, per germline. The DNA of the CDR3 is TGCGCCAGCAGCCCCGGACAGGGAGCGGAGTATTCACCCCTCCACTTT. Translation gives CASSPGQGAEYSPLHF.

This chain uses TRBV19 with TRBJ1-5, with TRBD1 matching over 9 bases. Germline CDR1 and CDR2: LNHDA and SQIVND (reference sequence). This CDR3 spans 16 amino acids. V lost 5 bases, J lost 3 bases, and 8 bases stayed unmatched. For the CDR3, the DNA is TGTGCCAGTAGTGCTAAGGACAGGGGAAACAATCAGCCCCAGCATTTT. The encoded protein is CASSAKDRGNNQPQHF.

In this sample, this clone turned up a few times. The chain uses TRBV9 and TRBJ1-1; 7 bases agree with TRBD1. The CDR3 is made up of 12 amino acids. Trimming removed 4 bases from V and 10 bases from J; junction bases left unmatched: 7. Germline V gives CDR1 SGDLS, CDR2 YYNGEE. The CDR3 coding sequence is TGTGCCAGCAGCCCTTGGACAGGCGCAGCTTTCTTT. Residues: CASSPWTGAAFF.

The V and J genes are TRBV6-6 and TRBJ1-5; 8 bases are shared with TRBD1. After removal of 5 bases from V and 4 bases from J, the junction contained 1 base not matched to a gene. CDR1 is MNHNY and CDR2 is SVGAGI in the germline V gene (reference sequence). The CDR3 totals 13 residues. For the CDR3, the DNA is TGTGCCAGCAGTCGACAGGGGAATCAGCCCCAGCATTTT. Protein product: CASSRQGNQPQHF.

CDR3 bases: TGTGCCAGCAGTGAAGCGGGGGGAGGCAGTTACAATCAGCCCCAGCATTTT. As protein: CASSEAGGGSYNQPQHF. V and J are TRBV2 and TRBJ1-5, with D possibly TRBD1 on 5 matching bases. Trimming left V 0 bases short and J 3 bases short, with 15 bases between. Per germline, CDR1 SNHLY and CDR2 FYNNEI. The CDR3 has 17 amino acids.

The chain uses TRBV6-6 and TRBJ1-5, with 8 bases aligning to TRBD1. This CDR3 is built from 15 residues. CDR1 and CDR2 (germline): MNHNY, SVGAGI (reference sequence). After removal of 6 bases from V and 2 bases from J, the junction contained 6 bases not matched to a gene. The CDR3: CASSPGGTGNQPQHF. CDR3 sequence (DNA): TGTGCCAGCAGCCCAGGGGGCACGGGCAATCAGCCCCAGCATTTT.

The chain links TRBV19 to TRBJ2-5; perhaps TRBD1 as D (6 bases). V was clipped by 5 bases and J by 5 bases, with 18 bases between them. The CDR3 extends over 15 amino acids. Germline loops: CDR1 LNHDA, CDR2 SQIVND (reference sequence). CDR3: CASSSHYLRGETQYF. The CDR3 DNA is TGTGCCAGTAGTTCTCACTATCTAAGGGGGGAGACCCAGTACTTC.

The chain couples TRBV6-5 to TRBJ1-4; 7 bases fit TRBD1. Germline lookup yields CDR1 MNHEY and CDR2 SVGAGI. Trimming cost V 6 bases and J 6 bases; bases outside gene matches: 4. This CDR3 contains 13 residues. CDR3 protein: CASRRQGDEKLFF. The CDR3 nucleotides are TGTGCCAGCAGAAGGCAGGGGGATGAAAAACTGTTTTTT.

The V gene is TRBV7-9, the J gene TRBJ2-3; no reliable D call. The CDR3 is 13 residues long. The V and J ends lost 11 bases and 0 bases respectively, with 12 bases between them. Germline V CDR1 and CDR2: SEHNR, FQNEAQ (reference sequence). The CDR3 nucleotides read TGTGCCGGTTCAGGCGGAAGCACAGATACGCAGTATTTT. Residues: CAGSGGSTDTQYF.

CDR3 sequence reads: CASSLLAVLAKNIQYF. The CDR3, as DNA: TGTGCCAGCAGCTTATTGGCAGTCCTAGCCAAAAACATTCAGTACTTC. The rearrangement links TRBV11-3 to TRBJ2-4; unclear D gene. Germline loops: CDR1 SGHNT, CDR2 YENEEA. V was shortened by 2 bases and J by 0 bases, with 11 bases between the two germline ends. There are 16 residues in the CDR3.

J is TRBJ1-2 and V is TRBV18; no clear D. Trimming removed 4 bases at V and 2 bases at J, with 11 bases between. The CDR3 loop spans 14 amino acids. Germline V gene lookup returns CDR1 KGHSH and CDR2 LQKENI. Here the CDR3 DNA reads TGTGCCAGCTCACGTCAGGAAAGGAACTATGGCTACACCTTC. Translating gives CASSRQERNYGYTF.

A single count supports this clone. The chain couples TRBV9 to TRBJ2-7; TRBD1 matches at 7 bases. With V trimmed by 7 bases and J by 0 bases, 4 bases remained unmatched. Germline-derived CDR1 and CDR2 are SGDLS and YYNGEE. CDR3 length equals 13 residues. CDR3 in DNA: TGTGCCAGCGTTTGGACAGGCTCCTACGAGCAGTACTTC. It yields the protein CASVWTGSYEQYF. Full variable domain (outside the CDR3, taken from reference TRBV9 and TRBJ2-7): DSGVTQTPKHLITATGQRVTLRCSPRSGDLSVYWYQQSLDQGLQFLIQYYNGEERAKGNILERFSAQQFPDLHSELNLSSLELGDSALYFCASVWTGSYEQYFGPGTRLTVT.

The chain joins TRBV2 to TRBJ1-5, with D possibly TRBD1 on 5 matching bases. CDR1 and CDR2 from the germline V gene are SNHLY and FYNNEI. The CDR3 covers 13 residues. Trimming stripped 6 bases from V and 6 bases from J, with 12 bases between. The CDR3 is CASRDRDGQPQHF. In DNA form, the CDR3 reads TGTGCCAGCAGGGACCGGGACGGTCAGCCCCAGCATTTT.

The V gene is TRBV7-6, the J gene TRBJ2-1; a weak D match, TRBD1 (5 bases). Trimming cost V 5 bases and J 9 bases, with 20 bases left between them. The CDR3 spans 15 residues. Germline V gene sequence: CDR1 SGHVS, CDR2 FNYEAQ. Written as DNA, the CDR3 is TGTGCCAGCAGCCCTAGACAGCATAATTTCGGTGAGCAGTTCTTC. Protein product: CASSPRQHNFGEQFF. The whole variable domain, filled in from reference TRBV7-6 and TRBJ2-1, reads GAGVSQSPRYKVTKRGQDVALRCDPISGHVSLYWYRQALGQGPEFLTYFNYEAQQDKSGLPNDRFSAERPEGSISTLTIQRTEQRDSAMYRCASSPRQHNFGEQFFGPGTRLTVL.

J is TRBJ2-1 and V is TRBV11-2; 12 nucleotides align to TRBD2. Trimming at V came to 6 bases and at J to 8 bases, leaving 8 bases not matched to a gene. The CDR3 covers 15 residues. The germline V gene encodes CDR1 SGHAT and CDR2 FQNNGV. CDR3 sequence: CASSWASGGAHEQFF. CDR3 nucleotide sequence: TGTGCCAGCAGTTGGGCTAGCGGGGGGGCACATGAGCAGTTCTTC.

This chain uses TRBV12-5 with TRBJ1-3; 8 positions agree with TRBD1. Germline V gene lookup returns CDR1 LGHNT and CDR2 FRNRAP. V gave up 2 bases and J gave up 2 bases; unmatched junction bases: 8. There are 17 residues in the CDR3. CDR3 region: CASGLPLTQGAGNTIYF. The DNA for the CDR3 is TGTGCTAGTGGTTTGCCCCTCACACAGGGGGCTGGAAACACCATATATTTT.